Listed below are T cell receptor beta chains from one sample, sequenced in a study. One entry per CDR3 protein, called by TCRdb with MiXCR from the 5' RACE reads. The table shows about 62,000 distinct CDR3 sequences, with around 30% occurring only once. Material for sequencing was tumor-infiltrating naive CD4+ T cells sorted from the breast tumor. Receptors originate from a female donor with breast cancer. CDR3s include the opening cysteine and the closing phenylalanine or tryptophan. The D gene is left open where the match is weak. A clone size is listed for some rows: how often the clone was seen (once, few, many), or a class if it is expanded.

abundance: NA; d_gene: TRBD1; j_gene: TRBJ1-1; v_gene: TRBV6-2/TRBV6-3; CDR3nt: TGTGCCAGCACCCACGGGGGGACAGGGGGCACTGAAGCTTTCTTT; CDR3aa: CASTHGGTGGTEAFF
abundance: NA; d_gene: NA; j_gene: TRBJ2-4; v_gene: TRBV7-9; CDR3nt: TGTGCCAGCAGAAGGTTCGGACCGGGCATGACCAAAAACATTCAGTACTTC; CDR3aa: CASRRFGPGMTKNIQYF
abundance: NA; d_gene: NA; j_gene: TRBJ1-5; v_gene: TRBV6-1; CDR3nt: TGTGCCAGCAGTGAGGGTGGAACTAGCAATCAGCCCCAGCATTTT; CDR3aa: CASSEGGTSNQPQHF
abundance: NA; d_gene: NA; j_gene: TRBJ2-5; v_gene: TRBV7-2; CDR3nt: TGTGCCAGCAGCTTGTCCACGGACAGAGGAGAGACCCAGTACTTC; CDR3aa: CASSLSTDRGETQYF
abundance: NA; d_gene: NA; j_gene: TRBJ2-3; v_gene: TRBV6-6; CDR3nt: TGTGCCACCAAGGTGGGGGTTCGGAATACGCAGTATTTT; CDR3aa: CATKVGVRNTQYF
abundance: NA; d_gene: TRBD1; j_gene: TRBJ2-7; v_gene: TRBV24-1; CDR3nt: TGTGCCACCAGTTCCGGGACAGCTCGGTTCCACGAGCAGTACTTC; CDR3aa: CATSSGTARFHEQYF
abundance: many; d_gene: NA; j_gene: TRBJ1-1; v_gene: TRBV5-1; CDR3nt: TGCGCCAGCAGCTTGGGTCTGACGAACACTGAAGCTTTCTTT; CDR3aa: CASSLGLTNTEAFF
abundance: NA; d_gene: TRBD2; j_gene: TRBJ2-5; v_gene: TRBV12-3/TRBV12-4; CDR3nt: TGTGCCAGCAGTTTAAGGGGACGGACTAGCGGGCCCACCCCAGTGAGGGAGACCCAGTACTTC; CDR3aa: CASSLRGRTSGPTPVRETQYF
abundance: few; d_gene: TRBD1; j_gene: TRBJ1-5; v_gene: TRBV7-9; CDR3nt: TGTGCCAGCAGCTTAGCGTCCCCGGGACAGGGGGTAGGTCAGCCCCAGCATTTT; CDR3aa: CASSLASPGQGVGQPQHF
abundance: NA; d_gene: TRBD1; j_gene: TRBJ1-1; v_gene: TRBV7-2; CDR3nt: TGTGCCAGCAGCTTAAGACAGGGGATGGACACTGAAGCTTTCTTT; CDR3aa: CASSLRQGMDTEAFF
abundance: NA; d_gene: NA; j_gene: TRBJ2-7; v_gene: TRBV5-6; CDR3nt: TGTGCCAGCAGCTTGAAAGGGGCCAGCGAGCAGTACTTC; CDR3aa: CASSLKGASEQYF
abundance: few; d_gene: NA; j_gene: TRBJ2-7; v_gene: TRBV15; CDR3nt: TGTGCCACCAGCAGGGGAGCGGAATCCTACGAGCAGTACTTC; CDR3aa: CATSRGAESYEQYF
abundance: few; d_gene: TRBD2; j_gene: TRBJ2-7; v_gene: TRBV20-1; CDR3nt: TGCAGTGCTAGAGATTTCGCGGGAGGAGCGGGAGTAAGGGAGCAGTACTTC; CDR3aa: CSARDFAGGAGVREQYF
abundance: NA; d_gene: NA; j_gene: TRBJ1-2; v_gene: TRBV28; CDR3nt: TGTGCCAGCAGTTTGCAGGGAGCCGGCAATGGCTACACCTTC; CDR3aa: CASSLQGAGNGYTF
abundance: NA; d_gene: TRBD1; j_gene: TRBJ2-7; v_gene: TRBV7-3; CDR3nt: TGTGCCAACAGCCTCGGGACAGGGGCAACCTACGAGCAGTACTTC; CDR3aa: CANSLGTGATYEQYF
abundance: NA; d_gene: NA; j_gene: TRBJ2-1; v_gene: TRBV4-3; CDR3nt: TGCGCCAGCAGCCAAGACGGGGCAGGGACCAATGAGCAGTTCTTC; CDR3aa: CASSQDGAGTNEQFF
abundance: few; d_gene: NA; j_gene: TRBJ2-2; v_gene: TRBV6-5; CDR3nt: TGTGCCAGCAGTTACGGCACCGGGGAGCTGTTTTTT; CDR3aa: CASSYGTGELFF
abundance: NA; d_gene: NA; j_gene: TRBJ1-4; v_gene: TRBV28; CDR3nt: TGTGCCAGCAGTTTACCGGGTGTGGGAGGGGAAAAACTGTTTTTT; CDR3aa: CASSLPGVGGEKLFF
abundance: few; d_gene: TRBD1; j_gene: TRBJ1-3; v_gene: TRBV20-1; CDR3nt: TGCAGTGCTACCCAAGCTACAGGGGGCGGAAACACCATATATTTT; CDR3aa: CSATQATGGGNTIYF
abundance: few; d_gene: TRBD1; j_gene: TRBJ2-1; v_gene: TRBV5-1; CDR3nt: TGCGCCAGCAGCCCTGGGACAGGGGGCAATGAGCAGTTCTTC; CDR3aa: CASSPGTGGNEQFF
abundance: many; d_gene: NA; j_gene: TRBJ2-1; v_gene: TRBV7-2; CDR3nt: TGTGCCAGCACCGAAGGAGGGGGCAGGTACAATGAGCAGTTCTTC; CDR3aa: CASTEGGGRYNEQFF